This T cell receptor (beta chain) came from a study of cytotoxic CD8 clonotypes in ibrutinib-treated CLL. The data were produced by immunoSEQ multiplex PCR, yet TCRdb's version contains in-frame clones alone and is incomplete. Seen here are approximately 200,000 clones, 55% to 85% observed once, and the top ten hold around 15%. V lost 1 base and J 0 bases, leaving 10 bases between the germline ends. This CDR3 spans 16 amino acids. Germline CDR1 is LNHDA and CDR2 is SQIVND (reference sequence). This clone occurred a few times. Its antigen is currently unknown. Study results and limitations: Before falling back toward baseline at progression, clonality had risen at the time of ibrutinib response.

The sequence came from a human donor with chronic lymphocytic leukemia. This chain uses TRBV19 with TRBJ1-5; no definite D call. Specimen: PBMCs, collected after 24 months of ibrutinib treatment. The CDR3 loop is CASSIVQAYSNQPQHF. The CDR3 DNA sequence: TGTGCCAGTAGTATAGTGCAAGCATATAGCAATCAGCCCCAGCATTTT.